This T cell receptor beta chain was sequenced during a study of blood T cell repertoires in COVID-19. Trimming removed 8 bases from V and 4 bases from J, with 15 bases in between. Germline values: CDR1 MNHEY, CDR2 SMNVEV (reference sequence). The CDR3 is made up of 14 amino acids. The data were produced by immunoSEQ multiplex PCR, yet TCRdb's version contains in-frame clones alone and is incomplete. The repertoire holds some 300,000 clones, with approximately 86% as singletons. The sample comprised peripheral blood. The sequence was obtained from a woman aged 65 to 85 with COVID-19, enrolled during active disease. The chain has TRBV27 and TRBJ2-1; tentative D call: TRBD1 (6 bases). CDR3 DNA sequence: TGTGCCAGCTCCAGGACAGAAAATTACAATGAGCAGTTCTTC. It codes for CASSRTENYNEQFF.